This TCR beta chain was sequenced during a study of T-cell reconstitution after alpha-beta-depleted transplantation in children. Unique molecular identifiers featured in how the TCRbeta library was prepared. TCRdb ran MiXCR on the PCR reads and lists one entry per CDR3 protein. Of 600,000 to 700,000 distinct CDR3 sequences in the sample, approximately 14% were seen once. At least ten counts were recorded for this clonotype. The sample was PBMCs, taken before TCRalphabeta/CD19-depleted stem cell transplant. The receptor was derived from a girl aged 2-15 years with congenital amegakaryocytic thrombocytopenia, due to receive a stem cell transplant.

CDR3 protein: CASSLISLLGARRSSYEQYF. CDR3 DNA sequence: TGTGCCAGCAGTTTAATTAGTTTATTAGGAGCGCGCCGGAGCTCCTACGAGCAGTACTTC. The chain uses TRBV12-3 or TRBV12-4 and TRBJ2-7; D unclear. The V and J ends lost 2 bases and 0 bases respectively, with 26 bases between them. This CDR3 comprises 20 residues.